What follows is one TCR beta chain and its context. Its specificity is unknown. The CDR3 spans 16 residues. Between the trimmed V and J ends, which lost 2 bases and 6 bases, there was a span of 15 bases. Germline V lookup: CDR1 SGDLS, CDR2 YYNGEE. Deep level was the assay's run setting. Evenly divided among several immunoSEQ plates was the genomic DNA of each subset. This table comes from immunoSEQ multiplex PCR, and its TCRdb copy is limited to in-frame clones, with some not included. This table has 2 million to 2.5 million clones, around 95% appearing once. The data are from a study of shared clonotypes between healthy human individuals. Study-level points and caveats: Lower generation probabilities were found for non-shared clonotypes than for those shared by all four donors.

The source is a man between 18 and 29 years old in good health. The specimen sequenced was naive CD4+ T cells sorted from blood. Indicated subset: CD45RA+ positively selected. The rearrangement uses TRBV9 and TRBJ1-6; possible D gene TRBD1, 6 bases. CDR3 sequence (DNA): TGTGCCAGCAGCGTCCTCTCGACAGGTTTTAATTCACCCCTCCACTTT. Translating gives CASSVLSTGFNSPLHF.